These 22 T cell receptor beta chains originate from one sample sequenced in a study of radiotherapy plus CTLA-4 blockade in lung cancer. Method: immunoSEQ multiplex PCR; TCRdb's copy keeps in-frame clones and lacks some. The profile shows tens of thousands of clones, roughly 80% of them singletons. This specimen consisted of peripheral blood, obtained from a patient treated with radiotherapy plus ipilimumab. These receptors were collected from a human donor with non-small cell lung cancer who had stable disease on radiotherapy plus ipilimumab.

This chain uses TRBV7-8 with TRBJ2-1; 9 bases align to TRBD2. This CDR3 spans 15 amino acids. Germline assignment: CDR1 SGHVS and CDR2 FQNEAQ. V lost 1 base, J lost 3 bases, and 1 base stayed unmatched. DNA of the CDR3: TGTGCCAGCAGCTTAGTAGCGGGAGACTACAATGAGCAGTTCTTC. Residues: CASSLVAGDYNEQFF.

The CDR3 region has the DNA TGTGCCAGCAGCTTGGGGGACAGCTACTCTGGAAACACCATATATTTT. Its protein product is CASSLGDSYSGNTIYF. The gene calls are TRBV5-6 and TRBJ1-3, with TRBD1 matching 7 bases. Per germline, CDR1 SGHDT and CDR2 YYEEEE. Losses at the gene ends were 0 bases for V and 0 bases for J; bases not matched to a gene: 3. This CDR3 is built from 16 residues.

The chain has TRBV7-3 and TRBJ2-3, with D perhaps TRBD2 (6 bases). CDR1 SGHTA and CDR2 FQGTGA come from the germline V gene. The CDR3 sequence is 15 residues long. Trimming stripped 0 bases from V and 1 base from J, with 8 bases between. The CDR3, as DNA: TGTGCCAGCAGCTTAACTGGCGGGGGCACAGATACGCAGTATTTT. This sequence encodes CASSLTGGGTDTQYF.

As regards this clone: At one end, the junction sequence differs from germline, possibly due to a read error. CDR3 nucleotides: TGCAGTGCTAGAGACCGGGACAGGGCATGCTTC. Protein sequence: CSARDRDRACF. The chain has TRBV20-1 and TRBJ2-7; TRBD1 matches at 9 bases. The CDR3 extends over 11 amino acids. The germline CDR1 and CDR2 sequences are DFQATT and SNEGSKA (reference sequence).

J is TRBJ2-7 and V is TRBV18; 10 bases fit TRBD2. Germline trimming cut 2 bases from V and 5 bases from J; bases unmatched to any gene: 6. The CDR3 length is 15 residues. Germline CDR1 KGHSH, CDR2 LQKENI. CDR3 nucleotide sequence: TGTGCCAGCTCACCAAAAGCTAGCGGGAGCAACGAGCAGTACTTC. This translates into CASSPKASGSNEQYF.

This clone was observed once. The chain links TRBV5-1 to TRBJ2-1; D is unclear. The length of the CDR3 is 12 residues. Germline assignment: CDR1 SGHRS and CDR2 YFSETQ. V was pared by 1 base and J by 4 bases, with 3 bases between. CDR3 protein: CASSLLYNEQFF. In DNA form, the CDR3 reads TGCGCCAGCAGCTTGTTATACAATGAGCAGTTCTTC.

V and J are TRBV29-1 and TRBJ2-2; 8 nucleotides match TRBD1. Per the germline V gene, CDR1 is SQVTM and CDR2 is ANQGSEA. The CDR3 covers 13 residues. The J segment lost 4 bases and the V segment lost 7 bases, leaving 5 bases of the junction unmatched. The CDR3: CSAHGQGTGELFF. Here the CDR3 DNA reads TGCAGCGCCCATGGACAGGGCACCGGGGAGCTGTTTTTT.

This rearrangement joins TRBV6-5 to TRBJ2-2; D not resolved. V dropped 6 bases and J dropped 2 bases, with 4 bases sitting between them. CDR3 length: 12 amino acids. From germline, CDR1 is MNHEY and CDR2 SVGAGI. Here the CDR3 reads CASRYNTGELFF. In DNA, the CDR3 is TGTGCCAGCAGATACAACACCGGGGAGCTGTTTTTT.

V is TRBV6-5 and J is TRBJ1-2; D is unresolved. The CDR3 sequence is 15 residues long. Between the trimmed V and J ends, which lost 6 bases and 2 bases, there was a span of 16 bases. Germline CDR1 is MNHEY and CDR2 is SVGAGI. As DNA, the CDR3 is TGTGCCAGCAGCCCAGGATACAGATCAAACTATGGCTACACCTTC. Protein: CASSPGYRSNYGYTF.

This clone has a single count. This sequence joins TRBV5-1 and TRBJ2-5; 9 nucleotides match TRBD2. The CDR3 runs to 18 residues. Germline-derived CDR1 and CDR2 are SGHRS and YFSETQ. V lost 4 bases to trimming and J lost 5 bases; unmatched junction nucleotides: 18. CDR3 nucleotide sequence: TGCGCCAGCAGCCCCCCGTTGATAGGCGGGGGGGCCGAGGAGACCCAGTACTTC. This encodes CASSPPLIGGGAEETQYF.

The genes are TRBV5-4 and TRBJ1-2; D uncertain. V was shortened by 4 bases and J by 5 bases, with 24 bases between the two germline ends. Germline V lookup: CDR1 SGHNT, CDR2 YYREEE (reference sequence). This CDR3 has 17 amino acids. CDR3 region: CASSTRHRNPPSYGYTF. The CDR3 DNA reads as TGTGCCAGCAGCACACGACACCGTAACCCTCCATCATATGGCTACACCTTC.

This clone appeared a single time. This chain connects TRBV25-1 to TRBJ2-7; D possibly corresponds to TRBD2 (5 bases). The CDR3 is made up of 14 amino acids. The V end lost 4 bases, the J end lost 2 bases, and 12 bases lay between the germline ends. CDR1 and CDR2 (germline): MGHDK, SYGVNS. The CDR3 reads CASSVGVPPYEQYF. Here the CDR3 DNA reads TGTGCCAGCAGTGTGGGAGTACCTCCCTACGAGCAGTACTTC.

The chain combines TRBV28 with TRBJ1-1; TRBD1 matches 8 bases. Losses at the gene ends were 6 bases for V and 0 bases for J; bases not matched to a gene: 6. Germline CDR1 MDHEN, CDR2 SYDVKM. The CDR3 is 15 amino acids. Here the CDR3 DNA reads TGTGCCAGCAGCCGGCGGGACAGGATGAACACTGAAGCTTTCTTT. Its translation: CASSRRDRMNTEAFF.

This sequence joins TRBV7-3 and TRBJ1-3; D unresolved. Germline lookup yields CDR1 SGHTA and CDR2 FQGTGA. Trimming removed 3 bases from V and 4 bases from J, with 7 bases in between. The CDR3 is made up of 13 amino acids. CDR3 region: CASSLAQGNTIYF. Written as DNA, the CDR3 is TGTGCCAGCAGCTTGGCGCAAGGAAACACCATATATTTT.

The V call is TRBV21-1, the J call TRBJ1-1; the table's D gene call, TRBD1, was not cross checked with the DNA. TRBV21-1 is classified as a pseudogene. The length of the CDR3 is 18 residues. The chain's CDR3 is CASSKGGDRGPLNTEAFF. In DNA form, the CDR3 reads TGTGCCAGCAGCAAAGGAGGGGACAGGGGCCCCTTGAACACTGAAGCTTTCTTT.

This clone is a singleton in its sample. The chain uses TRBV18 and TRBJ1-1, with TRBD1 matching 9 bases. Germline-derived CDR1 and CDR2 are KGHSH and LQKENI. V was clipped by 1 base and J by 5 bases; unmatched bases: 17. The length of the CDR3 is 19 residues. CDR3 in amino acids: CASSPLRPSQGALGTEAFF. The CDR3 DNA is TGTGCCAGCTCACCACTCAGGCCCTCACAGGGGGCACTGGGAACTGAAGCTTTCTTT.

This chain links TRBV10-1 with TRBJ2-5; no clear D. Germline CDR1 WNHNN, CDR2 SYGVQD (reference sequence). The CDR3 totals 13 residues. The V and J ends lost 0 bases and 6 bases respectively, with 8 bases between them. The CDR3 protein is CASSESIGQTQYF. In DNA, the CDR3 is TGCGCCAGCAGTGAGTCGATAGGACAGACCCAGTACTTC.

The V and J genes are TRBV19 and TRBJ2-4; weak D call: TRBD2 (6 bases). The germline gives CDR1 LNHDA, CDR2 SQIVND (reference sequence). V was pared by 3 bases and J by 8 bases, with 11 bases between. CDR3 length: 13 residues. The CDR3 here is CASSMGGRDIQYF. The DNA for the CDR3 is TGTGCCAGTAGTATGGGGGGTCGTGACATTCAGTACTTC.

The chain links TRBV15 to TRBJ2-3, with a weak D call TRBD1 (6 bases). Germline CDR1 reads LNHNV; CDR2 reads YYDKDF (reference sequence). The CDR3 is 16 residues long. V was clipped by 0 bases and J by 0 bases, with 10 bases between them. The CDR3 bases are TGTGCCACCAGCAGAGATGTTCAGGGGAGCACAGATACGCAGTATTTT. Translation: CATSRDVQGSTDTQYF.

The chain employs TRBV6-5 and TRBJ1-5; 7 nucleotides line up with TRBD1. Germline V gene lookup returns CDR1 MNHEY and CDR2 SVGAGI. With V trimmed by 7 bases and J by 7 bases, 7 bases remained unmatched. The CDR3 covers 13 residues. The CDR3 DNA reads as TGTGCCAGCAAACCACAGGGGTGGCAGCCCCAGCATTTT. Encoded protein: CASKPQGWQPQHF.

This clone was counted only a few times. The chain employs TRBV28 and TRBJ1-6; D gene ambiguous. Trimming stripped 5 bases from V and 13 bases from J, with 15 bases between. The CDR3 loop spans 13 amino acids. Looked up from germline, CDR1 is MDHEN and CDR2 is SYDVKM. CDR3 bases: TGTGCCAGCAGTCCCTGGCAGGATGGGCCCCTCCACTTT. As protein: CASSPWQDGPLHF. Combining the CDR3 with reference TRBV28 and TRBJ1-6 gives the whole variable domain DVKVTQSSRYLVKRTGEKVFLECVQDMDHENMFWYRQDPGLGLRLIYFSYDVKMKEKGDIPEGYSVSREKKERFSLILESASTNQTSMYLCASSPWQDGPLHFGNGTRLTVT.

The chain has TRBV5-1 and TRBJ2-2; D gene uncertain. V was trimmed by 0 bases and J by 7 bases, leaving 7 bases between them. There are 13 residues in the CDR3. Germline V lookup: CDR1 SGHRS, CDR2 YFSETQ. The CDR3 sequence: CASSLALGGELFF. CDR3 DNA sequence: TGCGCCAGCAGCTTGGCCTTGGGCGGGGAGCTGTTTTTT.